The entry below describes one T cell receptor (beta chain). The data derive from a study of control samples from healthy donors and cancer patients. Some clones are missing from TCRdb's copy, which holds only in-frame ones; the method was immunoSEQ multiplex PCR. Among more than 75,000 clones listed, 79% were seen once. Germline V gene data show CDR1 as SGDLS and CDR2 as YYNGEE. This CDR3 region has 15 residues. Trimming shortened V by 2 bases and J by 0 bases, and 12 bases separated the two germline ends. The sequence was obtained from a woman in her thirties in good health. Sequencing was done on a sample of blood. V usage is TRBV9 and J usage is TRBJ2-7, with a possible D match to TRBD2 (6 bases). The CDR3 nucleotides are TGTGCCAGCAGCGTGGAGGGCGCCAGCTCCTACGAGCAGTACTTC. This codes for CASSVEGASSYEQYF.